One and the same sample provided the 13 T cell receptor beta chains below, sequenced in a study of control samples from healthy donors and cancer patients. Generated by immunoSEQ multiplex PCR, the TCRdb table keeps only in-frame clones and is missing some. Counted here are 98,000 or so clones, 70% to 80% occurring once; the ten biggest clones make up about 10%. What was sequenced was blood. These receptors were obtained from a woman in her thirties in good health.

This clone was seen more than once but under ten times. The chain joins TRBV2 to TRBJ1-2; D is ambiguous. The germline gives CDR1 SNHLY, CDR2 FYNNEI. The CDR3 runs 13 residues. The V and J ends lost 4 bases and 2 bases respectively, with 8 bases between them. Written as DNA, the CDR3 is TGTGCCAGCAGTGTCAGGAAGAACTATGGCTACACCTTC. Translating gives CASSVRKNYGYTF.

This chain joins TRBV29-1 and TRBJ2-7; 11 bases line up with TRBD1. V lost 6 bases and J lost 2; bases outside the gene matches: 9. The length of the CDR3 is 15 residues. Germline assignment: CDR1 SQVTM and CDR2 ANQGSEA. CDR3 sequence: CSVAKPGQGAYEQYF. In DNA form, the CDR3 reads TGCAGCGTGGCCAAGCCGGGACAGGGGGCCTACGAGCAGTACTTC.

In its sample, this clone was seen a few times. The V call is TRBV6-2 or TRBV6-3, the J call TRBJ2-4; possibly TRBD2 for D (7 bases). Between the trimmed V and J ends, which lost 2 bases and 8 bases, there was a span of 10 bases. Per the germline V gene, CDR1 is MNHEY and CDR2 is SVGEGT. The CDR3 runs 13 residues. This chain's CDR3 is CASSYGGAYIQYF. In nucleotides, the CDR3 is TGTGCCAGCAGTTACGGGGGGGCGTACATTCAGTACTTC.

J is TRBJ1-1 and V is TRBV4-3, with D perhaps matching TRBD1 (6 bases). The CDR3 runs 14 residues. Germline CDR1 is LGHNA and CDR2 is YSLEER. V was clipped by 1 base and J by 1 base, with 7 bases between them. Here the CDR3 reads CASSQAGANTEAFF. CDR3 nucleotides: TGCGCCAGCAGCCAAGCAGGGGCGAACACTGAAGCTTTCTTT.

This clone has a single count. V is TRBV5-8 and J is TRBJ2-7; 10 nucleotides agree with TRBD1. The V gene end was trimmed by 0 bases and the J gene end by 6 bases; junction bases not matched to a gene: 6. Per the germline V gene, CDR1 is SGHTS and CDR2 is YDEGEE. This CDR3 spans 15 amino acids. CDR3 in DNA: TGTGCCAGCAGCTTGGGAGGGACAGGGGCCTCCGAGCAGTACTTC. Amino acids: CASSLGGTGASEQYF.

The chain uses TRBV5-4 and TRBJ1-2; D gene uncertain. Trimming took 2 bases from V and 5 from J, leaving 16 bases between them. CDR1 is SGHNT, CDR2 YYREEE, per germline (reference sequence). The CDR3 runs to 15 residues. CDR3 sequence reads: CASSFGLRVGYGYTF. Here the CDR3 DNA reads TGTGCCAGCAGCTTTGGTTTGCGGGTCGGGTATGGCTACACCTTC.

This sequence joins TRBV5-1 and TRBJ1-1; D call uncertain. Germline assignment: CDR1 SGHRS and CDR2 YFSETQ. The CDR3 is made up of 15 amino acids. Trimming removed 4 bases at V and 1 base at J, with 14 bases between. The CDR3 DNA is TGCGCCAGCAGCCTTCAGACTTGGAAGAACACTGAAGCTTTCTTT. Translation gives CASSLQTWKNTEAFF. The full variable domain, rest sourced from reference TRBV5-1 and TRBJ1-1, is KAGVTQTPRYLIKTRGQQVTLSCSPISGHRSVSWYQQTPGQGLQFLFEYFSETQRNKGNFPGRFSGRQFSNSRSEMNVSTLELGDSALYLCASSLQTWKNTEAFFGQGTRLTVV.

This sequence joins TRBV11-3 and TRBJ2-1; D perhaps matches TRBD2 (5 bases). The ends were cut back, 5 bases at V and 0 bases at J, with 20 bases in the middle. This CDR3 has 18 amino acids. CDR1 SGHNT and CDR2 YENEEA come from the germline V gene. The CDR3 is CASSPGGHTGFSYNEQFF. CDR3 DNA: TGTGCCAGCAGCCCAGGAGGCCATACTGGTTTCTCCTACAATGAGCAGTTCTTC.

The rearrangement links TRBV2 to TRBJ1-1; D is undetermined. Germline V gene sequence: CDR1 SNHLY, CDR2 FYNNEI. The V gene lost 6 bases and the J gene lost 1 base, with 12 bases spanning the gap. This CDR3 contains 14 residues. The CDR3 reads CASSVGGGNTEAFF. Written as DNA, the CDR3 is TGTGCCAGCAGCGTCGGAGGAGGGAACACTGAAGCTTTCTTT.

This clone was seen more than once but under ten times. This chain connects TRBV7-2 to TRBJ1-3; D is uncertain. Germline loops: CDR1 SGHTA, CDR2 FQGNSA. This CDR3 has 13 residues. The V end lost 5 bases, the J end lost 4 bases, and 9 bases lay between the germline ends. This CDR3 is CASSTGRGNTIYF. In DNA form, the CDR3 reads TGTGCCAGCAGCACGGGGAGGGGAAACACCATATATTTT.

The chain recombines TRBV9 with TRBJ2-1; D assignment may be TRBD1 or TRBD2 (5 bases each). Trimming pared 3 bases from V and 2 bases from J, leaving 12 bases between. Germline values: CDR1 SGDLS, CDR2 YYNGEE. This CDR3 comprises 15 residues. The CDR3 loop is CASSARDLAYNEQFF. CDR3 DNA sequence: TGTGCCAGCAGCGCCCGGGACCTAGCCTACAATGAGCAGTTCTTC.

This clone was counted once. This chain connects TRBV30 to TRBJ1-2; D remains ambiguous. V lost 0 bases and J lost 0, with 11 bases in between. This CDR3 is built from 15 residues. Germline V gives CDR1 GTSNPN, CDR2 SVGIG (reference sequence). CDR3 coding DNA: TGTGCCTGGAGTGTATGGCACGAAGCTAACTATGGCTACACCTTC. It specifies CAWSVWHEANYGYTF.

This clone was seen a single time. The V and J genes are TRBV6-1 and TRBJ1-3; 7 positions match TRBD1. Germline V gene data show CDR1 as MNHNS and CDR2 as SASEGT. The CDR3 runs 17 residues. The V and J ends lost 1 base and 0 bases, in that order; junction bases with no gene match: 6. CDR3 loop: CASSEVGGQSSGNTIYF. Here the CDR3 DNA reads TGTGCCAGCAGTGAAGTAGGGGGACAGAGCTCTGGAAACACCATATATTTT.